The present T cell receptor (beta chain) was sequenced within a study of human CD8 memory T cell subsets. The study's findings and limits: Diversity, measured as normalized Shannon-Wiener diversity, was similarly high in stem-like memory and precursor exhausted T cells. Effector memory cells did not share this. Estimation with Chao1 suggested higher diversity among stem-like memory T cells relative to precursor exhausted T cells.

From buffy coats of healthy donors, the PBMC were obtained. A UMI-labeled 5' RACE approach was the method that produced the TCR beta libraries. Authors' analysis steps: Functional CDR3 beta clonotypes, numbering between 3,000 and 18,000, were present in each TCR beta library. TCRdb re-called the 5' RACE reads and catalogs CDR3 proteins one per entry, DNA excluded. None of the V and J calls come from the authors' own analysis; TCRdb made them. The sample's table shows approximately 12,000 distinct CDR3 sequences. Germline V gene sequence: CDR1 WSHSY, CDR2 SAAADI. The length of the CDR3 is 12 residues. In regard to this clonotype: Its antigen is unknown.

The V call is TRBV10-2, the J call TRBJ2-7. The origin of this receptor is a human donor in good health. The source material was CD8+ T cells from PBMCs. This CDR3 is CASGVGPYEQYF.